A selection of T cell receptor beta chains follows, all from one sample in a study of blood T cell repertoires in COVID-19. TCRdb's copy holds only in-frame clones and misses some; the assay was immunoSEQ multiplex PCR. This sample yields under 250,000 clones, of which about 80% are seen a single time; roughly 2.4% belongs to the top ten. The sample consisted of peripheral blood. These receptors were collected from a woman aged 55 to 70 with acute or convalescent COVID-19. The CDR3 runs from the conserved cysteine through the conserved F or W. The order of the fields is CDR3 DNA, CDR3 protein, clone size, V gene, J gene, D gene. D genes are given only for firm matches. Clone size appears in some rows only: once, few, many, or a class for an expanded clone.

TGCGCCAGCAGCATTAGCAGAGATACGCAGTATTTT	CASSISRDTQYF	few	TRBV5-1	TRBJ2-3	-
TGCGCCAGCAGCTTGGAGCTAGCGGGGGTTCACGGGGTCTTC	CASSLELAGVHGVF	-	TRBV5-1	TRBJ2-1	TRBD2
TGTGCCAGCAAACAGGGTCCGAACACCGGGGAGCTGTTTTTT	CASKQGPNTGELFF	-	TRBV11-1	TRBJ2-2	-
TGTGCCTGGAGTCGGGACAGTTTGGCCTACGAGCAGTACTTC	CAWSRDSLAYEQYF	-	TRBV30	TRBJ2-7	TRBD1
TGTGCCAGCAGACCCGGGAGTGGAAACACCATATATTTT	CASRPGSGNTIYF	-	TRBV7-2	TRBJ1-3	-
TGCGCCAGCAGCTTGGGTCCTATCAAGAACACTGAAGCTTTCTTT	CASSLGPIKNTEAFF	once	TRBV5-1	TRBJ1-1	-
TGTGCCAGCAGCTCTCGACAAAAAACTAGCACAGATACGCAGTATTTT	CASSSRQKTSTDTQYF	-	TRBV5-8	TRBJ2-3	-
TGTGCCAGCAGCCCCATAGCTGGCAGTGGAAACACCATATATTTT	CASSPIAGSGNTIYF	-	TRBV5-6	TRBJ1-3	-
TGTGCCAGTAGCCCAGGGGACAGGTCCAAAAACATTCAGTACTTC	CASSPGDRSKNIQYF	-	TRBV19	TRBJ2-4	TRBD1
TGTGCCAGCAGCCAAGAATCGTCTGCAGTCTATAATTCACCCCTCCACTTT	CASSQESSAVYNSPLHF	-	TRBV4-2	TRBJ1-6	-
TGTGCCAGCAGTTTAAGTGACAGTAACTACGAGCAGTACTTC	CASSLSDSNYEQYF	-	TRBV28	TRBJ2-7	-
TGTGCCAGCAGCTTCTTGGGGGAGCTGTTTTTT	CASSFLGELFF	few	TRBV7-8	TRBJ2-2	-
TGTGCCAGCAGCTTTTCAGGAGGCTACGAGCAGTACTTC	CASSFSGGYEQYF	-	TRBV11-2	TRBJ2-7	-
TGCGCCAGCAGCCCAAAGGGACAGAACACCGGGGAGCTGTTTTTT	CASSPKGQNTGELFF	-	TRBV5-1	TRBJ2-2	-
TGTGCCACCAGCAGAGATGGCAGGGGATTTAGCAATCAGCCCCAGCATTTT	CATSRDGRGFSNQPQHF	-	TRBV15	TRBJ1-5	-
TGTGCCAGCAGCCAAGTATTAGGGGGCTATGGCTACACCTTC	CASSQVLGGYGYTF	once	TRBV3-1/TRBV3-2	TRBJ1-2	-
TGTGCCAGCAGCTTAGTCGGACTCCCGCGGCAGTACTTC	CASSLVGLPRQYF	-	TRBV7-9	TRBJ2-7	-
TGTGCCAGCAGCCAAAAAACAGGGGGCAGGTCACCCCTCCACTTT	CASSQKTGGRSPLHF	-	TRBV3-1/TRBV3-2	TRBJ1-6	TRBD1
TGTGCTAGTGGTGGGACAGTGACTGAAGCTTTCTTT	CASGGTVTEAFF	-	TRBV12-5	TRBJ1-1	TRBD1
TGTGCCAGCAGTGAACCAGGGGTTGGCTATGGCTACACCTTC	CASSEPGVGYGYTF	-	TRBV6-1	TRBJ1-2	-